This T cell receptor beta chain emerged from a study of blood T cell repertoires in COVID-19. Across the study: Acute and convalescent COVID-19 specimens originated in the United States, Italy and Spain. PBMCs, B-cell-depleted T cells, or T cells were the source of the cDNA or gDNA that made up the material.

Per the germline V gene, CDR1 is SEHNR and CDR2 is FQNEAQ (reference sequence). The CDR3 contains 14 residues. The ends were cut back, 0 bases at V and 7 bases at J, with 13 bases in the middle. Authors' methods: Researchers report that nucleated cell counts were estimated from reference gene primer amplification. The data were produced by immunoSEQ multiplex PCR, yet TCRdb's version contains in-frame clones alone and is incomplete. From that table come the V and J calls and clone size; the DNA was used to work out D and trimming. The table shows tens of thousands of clones, with 70% to 80% occurring only once.

This receptor was identified in a man in his 70s with active or convalescent COVID-19. The V gene is TRBV7-9, the J gene TRBJ2-7; D perhaps matches TRBD2 (5 bases). The sequencing sample was made of peripheral blood. CDR3 sequence (DNA): TGTGCCAGCAGCTTAGCGCTGGACGGGAATGAGCAGTACTTC. Encoded protein: CASSLALDGNEQYF.